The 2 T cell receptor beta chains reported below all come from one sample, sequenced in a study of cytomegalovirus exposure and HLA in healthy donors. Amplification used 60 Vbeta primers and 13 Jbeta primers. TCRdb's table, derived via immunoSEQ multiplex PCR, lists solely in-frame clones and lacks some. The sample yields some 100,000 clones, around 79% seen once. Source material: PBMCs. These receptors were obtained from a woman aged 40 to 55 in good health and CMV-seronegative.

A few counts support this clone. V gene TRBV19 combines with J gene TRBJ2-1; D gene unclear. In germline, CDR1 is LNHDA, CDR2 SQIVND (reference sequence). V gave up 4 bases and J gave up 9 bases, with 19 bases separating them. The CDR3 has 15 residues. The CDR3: CASSRPTSKVGEQFF. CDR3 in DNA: TGTGCCAGTAGTAGACCGACATCAAAGGTCGGTGAGCAGTTCTTC.

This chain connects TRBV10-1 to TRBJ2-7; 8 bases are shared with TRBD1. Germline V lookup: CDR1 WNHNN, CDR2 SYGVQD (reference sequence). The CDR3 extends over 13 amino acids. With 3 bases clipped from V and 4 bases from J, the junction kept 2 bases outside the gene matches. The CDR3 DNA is TGCGCCAGCAGTGAAGACAGGGGATACGAGCAGTACTTC. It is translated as CASSEDRGYEQYF.